This T cell receptor (beta chain) was identified during a study of post-analysis software for immune sequencing data. CDR3 size: 19 residues. V dropped 5 bases and J dropped 0 bases, with 23 bases sitting between them. Germline CDR1 is SGHVS and CDR2 is FQNEAQ. Note on this clonotype: Its antigen is unidentified.

Whole-study findings and limits: Included in a set of roughly five TRBV segments more frequent in patients than controls were TRBV5-6, TRBV5-1 and TRBV20-1.

TCR beta libraries were prepared from cDNA with unique molecular identifiers. TCRdb re-called the PCR reads through MiXCR, storing one row per CDR3 protein. Of about 570,000 distinct CDR3 sequences listed, around 36% are singletons. The chain joins TRBV7-8 to TRBJ2-4; D ambiguous. Sequenced sample: blood. The clonotype originates from a girl under 18 with multiple sclerosis. The CDR3 is CASSESEPRPNLAKNIQYF. CDR3 DNA sequence: TGTGCCAGCAGCGAGTCGGAACCCCGGCCAAACCTAGCCAAAAACATTCAGTACTTC.